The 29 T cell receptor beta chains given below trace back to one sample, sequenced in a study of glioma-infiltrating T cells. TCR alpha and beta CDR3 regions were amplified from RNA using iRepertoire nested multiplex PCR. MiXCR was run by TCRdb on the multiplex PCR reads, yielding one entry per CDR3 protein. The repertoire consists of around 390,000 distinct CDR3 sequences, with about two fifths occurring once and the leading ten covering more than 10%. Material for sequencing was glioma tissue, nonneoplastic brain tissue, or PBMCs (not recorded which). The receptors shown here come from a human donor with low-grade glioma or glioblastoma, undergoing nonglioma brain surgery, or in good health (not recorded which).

The CDR3 region has the DNA TGTGCCACCAGCAGAGATCTGGGGAGAGCGACGCAGTATTTT. Amino acid sequence: CATSRDLGRATQYF. This chain uses TRBV15 with TRBJ2-3; a possible D gene is TRBD2 (5 bases). The length of the CDR3 is 14 residues. The germline CDR1 and CDR2 sequences are LNHNV and YYDKDF (reference sequence). Trimming removed 0 bases at V and 9 bases at J, with 13 bases between.

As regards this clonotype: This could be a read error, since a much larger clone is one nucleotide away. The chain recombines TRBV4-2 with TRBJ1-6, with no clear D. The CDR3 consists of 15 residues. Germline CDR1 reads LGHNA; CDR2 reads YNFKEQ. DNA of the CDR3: TGTGCCAGCAGACAAGATCCCGGGAATAATTCACCCCTCCACTTT. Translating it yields CASRQDPGNNSPLHF.

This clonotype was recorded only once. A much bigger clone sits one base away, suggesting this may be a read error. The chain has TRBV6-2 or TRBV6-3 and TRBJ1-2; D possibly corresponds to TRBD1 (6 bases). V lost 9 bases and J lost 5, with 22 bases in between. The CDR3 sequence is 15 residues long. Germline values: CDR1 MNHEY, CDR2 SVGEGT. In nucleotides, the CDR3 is TGTGCCAGAATAAGTGCCGTGACTAGGGGGTATGGCTACACCTTC. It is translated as CARISAVTRGYGYTF.

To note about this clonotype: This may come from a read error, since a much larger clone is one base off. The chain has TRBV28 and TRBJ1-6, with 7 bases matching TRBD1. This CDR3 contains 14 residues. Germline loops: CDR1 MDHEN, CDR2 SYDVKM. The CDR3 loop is CASSSTGNNSPFHF. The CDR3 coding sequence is TGTGCCAGCAGTTCGACAGGGAATAATTCACCCTTCCACTTT.

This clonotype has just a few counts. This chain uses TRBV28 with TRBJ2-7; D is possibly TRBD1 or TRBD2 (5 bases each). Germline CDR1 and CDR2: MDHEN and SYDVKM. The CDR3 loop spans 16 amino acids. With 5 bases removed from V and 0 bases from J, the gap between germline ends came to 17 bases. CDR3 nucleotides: TGTGCCAGCAGTCTCGGAAGGGGACGGCCCTCCTACGAGCAGTACTTC. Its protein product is CASSLGRGRPSYEQYF.

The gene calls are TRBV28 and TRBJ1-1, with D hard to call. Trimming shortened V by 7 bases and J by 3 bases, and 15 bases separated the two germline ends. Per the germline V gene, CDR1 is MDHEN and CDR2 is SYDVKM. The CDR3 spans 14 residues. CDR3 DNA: TGTGCCAGCACTTTTTTATCCAGGTACACTGAAGCTTTCTTT. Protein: CASTFLSRYTEAFF.

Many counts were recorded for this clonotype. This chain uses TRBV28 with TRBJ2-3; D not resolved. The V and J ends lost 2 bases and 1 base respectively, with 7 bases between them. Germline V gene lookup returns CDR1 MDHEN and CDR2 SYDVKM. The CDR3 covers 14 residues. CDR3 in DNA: TGTGCCAGCAGTTTAACGTTAGGCACAGATACGCAGTATTTT. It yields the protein CASSLTLGTDTQYF.

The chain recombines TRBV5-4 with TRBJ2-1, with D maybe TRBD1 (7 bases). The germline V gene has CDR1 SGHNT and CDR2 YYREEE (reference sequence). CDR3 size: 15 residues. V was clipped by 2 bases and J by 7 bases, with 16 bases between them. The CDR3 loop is CASSFRQGGGNEQFF. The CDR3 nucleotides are TGTGCCAGCAGCTTTCGACAGGGAGGTGGGAATGAGCAGTTCTTC.

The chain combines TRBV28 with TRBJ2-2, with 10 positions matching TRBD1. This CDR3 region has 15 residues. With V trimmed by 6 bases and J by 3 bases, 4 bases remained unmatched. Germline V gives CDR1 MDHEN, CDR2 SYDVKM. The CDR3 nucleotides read TGTGCCAGCAGGACCGGGACAGGGGACACCGGGGAGCTGTTTTTT. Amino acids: CASRTGTGDTGELFF.

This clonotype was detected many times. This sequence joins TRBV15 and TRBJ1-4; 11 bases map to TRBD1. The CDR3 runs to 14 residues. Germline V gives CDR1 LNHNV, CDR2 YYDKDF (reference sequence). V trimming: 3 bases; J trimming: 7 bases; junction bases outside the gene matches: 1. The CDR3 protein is CATSSGTGGEKLFF. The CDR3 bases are TGTGCCACCAGCAGCGGGACAGGGGGTGAAAAACTGTTTTTT.

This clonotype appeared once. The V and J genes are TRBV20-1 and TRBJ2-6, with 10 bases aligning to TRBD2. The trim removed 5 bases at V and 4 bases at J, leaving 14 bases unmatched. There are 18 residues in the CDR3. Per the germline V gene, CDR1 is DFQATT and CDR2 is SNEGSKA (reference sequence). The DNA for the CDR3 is TGCAGTGCTCCCACCGGGAGCGGGAGGGCTCTGGGGGCCAACGTCCTGACTTTC. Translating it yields CSAPTGSGRALGANVLTF.

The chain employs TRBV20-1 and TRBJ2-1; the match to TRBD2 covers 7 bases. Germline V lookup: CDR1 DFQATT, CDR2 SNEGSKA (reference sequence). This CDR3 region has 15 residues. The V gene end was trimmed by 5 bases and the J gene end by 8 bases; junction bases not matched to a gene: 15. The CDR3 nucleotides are TGCAGTGCTGTCCCCCCAGCGGGGTCCGGGGATGAGCAGTTCTTC. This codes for CSAVPPAGSGDEQFF.

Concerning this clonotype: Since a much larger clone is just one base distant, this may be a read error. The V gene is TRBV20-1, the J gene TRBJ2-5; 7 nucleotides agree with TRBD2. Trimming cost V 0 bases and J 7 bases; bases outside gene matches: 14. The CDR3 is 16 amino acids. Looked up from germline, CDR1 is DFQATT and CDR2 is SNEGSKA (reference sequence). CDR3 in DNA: TGCAGTGCTAGAGATCCGGCTAGCGGCCCCCCCGGGACCCAGTACTTC. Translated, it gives CSARDPASGPPGTQYF.

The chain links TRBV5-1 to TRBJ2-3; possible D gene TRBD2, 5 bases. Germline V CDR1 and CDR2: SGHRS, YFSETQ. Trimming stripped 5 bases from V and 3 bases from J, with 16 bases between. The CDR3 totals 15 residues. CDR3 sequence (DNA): TGCGCCAGCAGATCCGGGATTTACCCGACAGATACGCAGTATTTT. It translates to CASRSGIYPTDTQYF.

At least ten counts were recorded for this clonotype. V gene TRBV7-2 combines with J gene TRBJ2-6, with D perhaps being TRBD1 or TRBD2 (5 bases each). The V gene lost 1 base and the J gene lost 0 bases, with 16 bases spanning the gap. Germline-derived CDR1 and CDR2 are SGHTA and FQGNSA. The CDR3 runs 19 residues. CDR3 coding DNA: TGTGCCAGCAGCTTAGGGGGACCGCGACGGACCTCTGGGGCCAACGTCCTGACTTTC. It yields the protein CASSLGGPRRTSGANVLTF.

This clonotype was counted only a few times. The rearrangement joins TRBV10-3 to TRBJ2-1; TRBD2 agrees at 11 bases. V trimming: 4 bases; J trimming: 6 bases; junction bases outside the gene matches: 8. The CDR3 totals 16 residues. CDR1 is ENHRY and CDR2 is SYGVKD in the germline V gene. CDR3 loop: CAISGVTSGSTNEQFF. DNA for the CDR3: TGTGCCATCAGTGGAGTAACTAGCGGGAGTACCAATGAGCAGTTCTTC.

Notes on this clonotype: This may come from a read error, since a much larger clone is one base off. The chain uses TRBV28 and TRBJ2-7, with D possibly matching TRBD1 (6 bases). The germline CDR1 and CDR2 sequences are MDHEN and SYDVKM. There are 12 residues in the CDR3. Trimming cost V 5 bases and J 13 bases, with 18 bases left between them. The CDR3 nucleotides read TGTGCCAGCAGTACCACCTACAGGGCAGCTTACTTC. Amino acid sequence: CASSTTYRAAYF.

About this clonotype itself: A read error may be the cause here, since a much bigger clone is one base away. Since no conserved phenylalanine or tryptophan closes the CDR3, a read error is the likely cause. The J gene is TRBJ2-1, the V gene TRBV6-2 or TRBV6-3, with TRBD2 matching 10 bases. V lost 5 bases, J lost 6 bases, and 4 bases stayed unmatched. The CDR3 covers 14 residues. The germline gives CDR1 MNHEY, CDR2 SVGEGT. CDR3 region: CASSPSGRPNEQFV. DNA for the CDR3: TGTGCCAGCAGTCCTAGCGGGAGACCCAATGAGCAGTTCGTC.

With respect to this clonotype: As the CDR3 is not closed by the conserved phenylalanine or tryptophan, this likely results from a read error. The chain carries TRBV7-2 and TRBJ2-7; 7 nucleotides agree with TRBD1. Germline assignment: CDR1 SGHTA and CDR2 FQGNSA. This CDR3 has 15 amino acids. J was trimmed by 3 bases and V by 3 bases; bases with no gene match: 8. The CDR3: CASSFRQGTVYEQYL. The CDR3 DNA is TGTGCCAGCAGCTTCCGACAGGGAACCGTCTACGAGCAGTACTTA.

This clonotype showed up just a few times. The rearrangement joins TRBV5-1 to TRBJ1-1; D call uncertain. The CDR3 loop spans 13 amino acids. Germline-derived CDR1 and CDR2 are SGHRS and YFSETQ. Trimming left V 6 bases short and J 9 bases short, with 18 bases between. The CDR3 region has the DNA TGCGCCAGCATCGACGAGGCAGTCCGAAAAGCTTTCTTT. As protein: CASIDEAVRKAFF. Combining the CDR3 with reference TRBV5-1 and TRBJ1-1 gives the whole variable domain KAGVTQTPRYLIKTRGQQVTLSCSPISGHRSVSWYQQTPGQGLQFLFEYFSETQRNKGNFPGRFSGRQFSNSRSEMNVSTLELGDSALYLCASIDEAVRKAFFGQGTRLTVV.

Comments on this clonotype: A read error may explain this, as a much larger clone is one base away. CDR3 bases: TGTGCCAGCAGCAGAGATAATAACGGCGGGAGGGTGGATGAGCAGTTCTTC. Protein: CASSRDNNGGRVDEQFF. The rearrangement joins TRBV7-3 to TRBJ2-1; 9 bases align to TRBD2. The CDR3 has 17 amino acids. V shed 5 bases, J shed 8 bases, and the junction held 16 bases outside the gene matches. Germline V gene sequence: CDR1 SGHTA, CDR2 FQGTGA.

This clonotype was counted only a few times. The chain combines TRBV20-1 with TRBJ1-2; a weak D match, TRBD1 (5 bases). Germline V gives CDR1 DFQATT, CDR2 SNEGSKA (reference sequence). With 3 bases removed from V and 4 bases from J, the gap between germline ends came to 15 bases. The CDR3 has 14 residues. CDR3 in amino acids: CSASPGRSFYGYTF. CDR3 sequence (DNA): TGCAGTGCTAGTCCGGGACGATCCTTCTATGGCTACACCTTC.

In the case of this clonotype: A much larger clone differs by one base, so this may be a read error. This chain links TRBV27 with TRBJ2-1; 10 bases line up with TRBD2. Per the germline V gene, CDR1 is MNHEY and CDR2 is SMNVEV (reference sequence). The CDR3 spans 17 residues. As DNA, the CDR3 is TGTGCCAGCAGCCGAGTGATATGGACTAGCGGCTACAATGGGCAGTTCTTC. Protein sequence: CASSRVIWTSGYNGQFF.

The CDR3 DNA sequence: TGTGCCACCTCTAGCGAGACCCAGTACTTC. Protein: CATSSETQYF. The chain carries TRBV18 and TRBJ2-5; the D gene is possibly TRBD2 (5 bases). V lost 10 bases, J lost 5 bases, and 8 bases lay in between. The length of the CDR3 is 10 residues. Germline V lookup: CDR1 KGHSH, CDR2 LQKENI. Supplemented by reference TRBV18 and TRBJ2-5, the full variable domain reads NAGVMQNPRHLVRRRGQEARLRCSPMKGHSHVYWYRQLPEEGLKFMVYLQKENIIDESGMPKERFSAEFPKEGPSILRIQQVVRGDSAAYFCATSSETQYFGPGTRLLVL.

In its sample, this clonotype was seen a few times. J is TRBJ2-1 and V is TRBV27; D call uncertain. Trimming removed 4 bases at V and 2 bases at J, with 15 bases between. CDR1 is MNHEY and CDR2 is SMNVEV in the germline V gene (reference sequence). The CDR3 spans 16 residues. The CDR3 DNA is TGTGCCAGCAGTTCCTTAGGATTCGCAACCTACAATGAGCAGTTCTTC. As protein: CASSSLGFATYNEQFF.

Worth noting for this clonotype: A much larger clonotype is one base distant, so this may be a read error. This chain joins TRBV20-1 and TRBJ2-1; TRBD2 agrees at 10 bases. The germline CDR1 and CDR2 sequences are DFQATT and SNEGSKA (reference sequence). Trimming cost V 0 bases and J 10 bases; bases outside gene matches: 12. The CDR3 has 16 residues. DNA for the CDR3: TGCAGTGCTAGAGATCTGGCTAGCGGGAGTAACTACGAGCAGTTCTTC. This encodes CSARDLASGSNYEQFF.

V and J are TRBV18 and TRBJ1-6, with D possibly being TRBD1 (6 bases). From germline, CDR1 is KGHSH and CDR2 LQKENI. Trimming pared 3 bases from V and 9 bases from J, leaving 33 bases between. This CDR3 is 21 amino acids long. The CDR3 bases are TGTGCCAGCTCACCCCAGACCGCAAATTATAGGGGGAGCCAAGCAGGTTCACCCCTCCACTTT. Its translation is CASSPQTANYRGSQAGSPLHF.

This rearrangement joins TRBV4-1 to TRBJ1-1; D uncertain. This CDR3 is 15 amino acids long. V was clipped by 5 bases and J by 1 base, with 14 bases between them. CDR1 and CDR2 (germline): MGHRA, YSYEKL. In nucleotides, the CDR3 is TGCGCCAGCAGCTTGTATACCGATGGGAACACTGAAGCTTTCTTT. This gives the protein CASSLYTDGNTEAFF.

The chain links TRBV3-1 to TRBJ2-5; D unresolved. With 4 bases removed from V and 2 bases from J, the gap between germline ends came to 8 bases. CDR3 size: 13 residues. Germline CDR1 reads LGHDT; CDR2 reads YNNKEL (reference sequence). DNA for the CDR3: TGTGCCAGCAGCCTTCTATCACAAGAGACCCAGTACTTC. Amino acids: CASSLLSQETQYF.